This entry is about one T cell receptor (beta chain). This entry is derived from a study of blood T cell repertoires in COVID-19. As for the study in general: Italy, Spain and the United States were the sources of the convalescent and acute COVID-19 samples. PBMCs, B-cell-depleted T cells, or T cells provided the cDNA or gDNA that made up the material.

V was pared by 7 bases and J by 4 bases, with 3 bases of the junction left unmatched. CDR1 is MNHEY and CDR2 is SVGAGI in the germline V gene. The length of the CDR3 is 13 residues. Original analysis: Amplification of reference gene primers was used by the study to estimate nucleated cell counts. Assay used: immunoSEQ multiplex PCR; TCRdb lists only in-frame clones, some missing. The DNA gave D and trimming, while V, J and clone size come from that table. The table has some 120,000 clones, 85% to 90% seen once. The clonotype comes from a human donor in a cohort sampled during active COVID-19. The sequenced sample consisted of peripheral blood. This chain joins TRBV6-5 and TRBJ2-3, with 9 bases aligning to TRBD1. The CDR3 protein is CASTQGASDTQYF. The CDR3 DNA sequence: TGTGCCAGCACACAGGGGGCTTCAGATACGCAGTATTTT.